This T cell receptor beta chain emerged from a study of T cells in Graves' hyperthyroidism and ophthalmopathy. RNA transcripts provided the source from which TCR beta CDR3 regions were amplified. A first-round RT-PCR of the TCR CDR3 used the HTBI primer set. TCRdb reprocessed the multiplex PCR reads with MiXCR, giving one entry per CDR3 protein. The table includes under 200,000 distinct CDR3 sequences, just under 9.5% detected once. This clonotype has at least ten counts. Its specificity is not known. The CDR3 has 20 amino acids. Trimming at V came to 7 bases and at J to 2 bases, leaving 22 bases not matched to a gene. Study conclusions and caveats: Before onset, by a median of approximately 5.9 months, the model predicted ophthalmopathy.

This sequence was found in a woman under 30 with Graves' hyperthyroidism that later progressed to Graves' ophthalmopathy. The chain has TRBV12-3 or TRBV12-4 and TRBJ1-1, with TRBD1 matching 10 bases. Sequencing was carried out using blood. DNA for the CDR3: TGTGCCAGCACCCCGGCAGGGACAGGGGTCACAAAACACCAAAACACTGAAGCTTTCTTT. This translates into CASTPAGTGVTKHQNTEAFF.